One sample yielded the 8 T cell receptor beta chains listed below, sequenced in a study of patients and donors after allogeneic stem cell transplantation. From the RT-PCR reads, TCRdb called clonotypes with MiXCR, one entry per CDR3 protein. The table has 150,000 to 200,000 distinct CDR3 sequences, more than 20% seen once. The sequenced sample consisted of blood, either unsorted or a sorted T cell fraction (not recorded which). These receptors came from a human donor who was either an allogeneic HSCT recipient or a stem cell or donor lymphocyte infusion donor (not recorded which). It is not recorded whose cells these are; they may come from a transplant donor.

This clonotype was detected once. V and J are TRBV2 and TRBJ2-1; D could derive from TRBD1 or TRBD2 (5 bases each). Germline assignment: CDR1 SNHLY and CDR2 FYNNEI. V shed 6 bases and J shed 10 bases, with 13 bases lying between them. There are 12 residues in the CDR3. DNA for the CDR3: TGTGCCAGCAGGTGGGACCGTCGGGAGCAGTTCTTC. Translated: CASRWDRREQFF.

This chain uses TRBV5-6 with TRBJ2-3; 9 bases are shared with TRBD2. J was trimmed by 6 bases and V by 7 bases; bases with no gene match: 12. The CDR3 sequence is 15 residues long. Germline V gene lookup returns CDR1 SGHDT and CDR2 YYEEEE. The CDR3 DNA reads TGTGCCAGCGGGACCATGGGACTAGCATACGATACGCAGTATTTT. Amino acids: CASGTMGLAYDTQYF.

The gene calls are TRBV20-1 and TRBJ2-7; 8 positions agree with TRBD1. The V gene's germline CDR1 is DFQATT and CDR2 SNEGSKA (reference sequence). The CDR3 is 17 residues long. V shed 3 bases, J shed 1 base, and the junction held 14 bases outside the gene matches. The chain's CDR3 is CSAREEIRGLRSYEQYF. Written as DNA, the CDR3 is TGCAGTGCTAGGGAGGAGATCAGGGGGCTAAGGTCCTACGAGCAGTACTTC.

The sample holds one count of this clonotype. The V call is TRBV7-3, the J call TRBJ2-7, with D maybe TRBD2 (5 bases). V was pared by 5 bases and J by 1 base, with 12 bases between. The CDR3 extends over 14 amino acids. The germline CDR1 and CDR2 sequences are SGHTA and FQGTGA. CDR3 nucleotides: TGTGCCAGCAGCCTCACACCGGGATCCTACGAGCAGTACTTC. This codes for CASSLTPGSYEQYF.

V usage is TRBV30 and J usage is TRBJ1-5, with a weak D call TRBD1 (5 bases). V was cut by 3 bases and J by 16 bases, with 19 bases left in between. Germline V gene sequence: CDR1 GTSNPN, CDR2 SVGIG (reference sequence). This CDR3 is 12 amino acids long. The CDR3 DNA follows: TGTGCCTGGAGCTACTCACTCGGGACTTCCCATTTT. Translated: CAWSYSLGTSHF. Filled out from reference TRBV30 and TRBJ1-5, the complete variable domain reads SQTIHQWPATLVQPVGSPLSLECTVEGTSNPNLYWYRQAAGRGLQLLFYSVGIGQISSEVPQNLSASRPQDRQFILSSKKLLLSDSGFYLCAWSYSLGTSHFGDGTRLSIL.

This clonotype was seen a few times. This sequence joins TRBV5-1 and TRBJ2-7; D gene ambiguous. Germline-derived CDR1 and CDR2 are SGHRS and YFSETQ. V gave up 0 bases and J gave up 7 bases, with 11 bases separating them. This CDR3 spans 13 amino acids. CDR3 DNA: TGCGCCAGCAGCTTGGGGAGCCCTAGGGAGCAGTACTTC. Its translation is CASSLGSPREQYF.

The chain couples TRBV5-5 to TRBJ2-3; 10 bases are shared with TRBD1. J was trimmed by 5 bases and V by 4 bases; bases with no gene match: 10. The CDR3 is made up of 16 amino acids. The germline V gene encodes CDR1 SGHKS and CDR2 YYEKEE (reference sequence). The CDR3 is CASSPSGQGEIDTQYF. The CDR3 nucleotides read TGTGCCAGCAGCCCCTCCGGACAGGGGGAAATAGATACGCAGTATTTT. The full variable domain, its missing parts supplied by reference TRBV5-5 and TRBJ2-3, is DAGVTQSPTHLIKTRGQQVTLRCSPISGHKSVSWYQQVLGQGPQFIFQYYEKEERGRGNFPDRFSARQFPNYSSELNVNALLLGDSALYLCASSPSGQGEIDTQYFGPGTRLTVL.

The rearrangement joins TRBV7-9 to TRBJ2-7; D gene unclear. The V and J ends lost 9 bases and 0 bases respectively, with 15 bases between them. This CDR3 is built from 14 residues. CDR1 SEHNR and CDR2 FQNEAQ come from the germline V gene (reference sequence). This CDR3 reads CASSPPGGSYEQYF. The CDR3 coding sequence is TGTGCCAGTTCCCCCCCCGGTGGCTCCTACGAGCAGTACTTC.